This T cell receptor beta chain was observed in a study of CD8 T cells in Susac syndrome. V was pared by 4 bases and J by 4 bases, with 4 bases between. The CDR3 length is 11 residues. Germline-derived CDR1 and CDR2 are KGHDR and SFDVKD. RNA totalling roughly 0.45 to 1 ug underwent reverse transcription with random hexamers. In TCRdb, the immunoSEQ multiplex PCR reads were re-called with MiXCR into one record per CDR3 protein. The sample includes 150,000 to 200,000 distinct CDR3 sequences, around 94% of them seen just once. Sequences were obtained from CD4+ T cells from PBMCs. V gene TRBV24-1 combines with J gene TRBJ2-7; D is ambiguous. This clonotype was obtained from a human donor in good health. CDR3 DNA sequence: TGTGCCACCAGTGACCATTACGAGCAGTACTTC. Translated, it gives CATSDHYEQYF.